The rows below give T cell receptor beta chains drawn from one sample of a study of Graves' ophthalmopathy and Graves' hyperthyroidism. One entry per CDR3 protein, called by TCRdb with MiXCR from the multiplex PCR reads. The sample contains around 1.1 million distinct CDR3 sequences, around a third of which appear only once. Sequencing was done on a sample of peripheral blood or thyroid tissue (not recorded which). These TCRs come from an adult man with Graves' hyperthyroidism. Each CDR3 is given with its conserved first and last residue. Each record gives: V gene, clone size, D gene, J gene, CDR3 DNA, CDR3 protein. The D gene is left open where the match is weak. Size is omitted from some rows. Given values are once, few, many or a class for expanded clones.

>TRBV19|many|TRBD1|TRBJ2-7
TGTGCCAGTAGTACCTCCCAGGGGGCGCGAGGCGAGCAGTACTTC
CASSTSQGARGEQYF
>TRBV2|-|-|TRBJ2-2
TGTGCCAGCAGAGTCGGGACCATATCTCCCCCCGGGGAGCTGTTTTTT
CASRVGTISPPGELFF
>TRBV29-1|many|-|TRBJ2-6
TGCAGCGTTGAGGGGGCGGAGGGGGCCAACGTCCTGACTTTC
CSVEGAEGANVLTF
>TRBV30|-|-|TRBJ1-5
TGTGCCTCGGCACAGGGAATCGATCAGCCCCAGCATTTT
CASAQGIDQPQHF
>TRBV4-3|-|TRBD2|TRBJ2-7
TGCGCCAGCAGCCGTGAAGGGACTAGCGGGAGATACGAGCAGTACTTC
CASSREGTSGRYEQYF
>TRBV10-3|few|-|TRBJ1-1
TGTGCCAGCAGGACAACACTTACCAACACTGAAGCTTTCTTT
CASRTTLTNTEAFF
>TRBV10-3|-|-|TRBJ2-5
TGTGCCATCAGTGACCCCCAGGGCCTGGAGACCCAGTACTTC
CAISDPQGLETQYF
>TRBV19|many|TRBD1|TRBJ1-1
TGTGCCAGTAGTTCAAGGACAGGGGGCTCGAGTACTGAAGCTTTCTTT
CASSSRTGGSSTEAFF
>TRBV7-9|many|TRBD2|TRBJ2-7
TGTGCCAGCAGCTCCCGGACTAGCGGGAGTCCCGAGCAGTACTTC
CASSSRTSGSPEQYF
>TRBV7-8|few|TRBD1|TRBJ1-3
TGTGCCAGCAGCCTTGGGACAGTCATCTCGGGGAACACCATATATTTT
CASSLGTVISGNTIYF
>TRBV5-1|-|TRBD1|TRBJ1-1
TGCGCCAGCCGGAGACAGGGTGAAGCTTTCTTT
CASRRQGEAFF
>TRBV19|many|-|TRBJ2-7
TGTGCCAGTAGTATCTCGCAGGGCCACGAGCAGTACTTC
CASSISQGHEQYF
>TRBV4-3|few|TRBD1|TRBJ2-7
TGCGCCAGCAGCCAAGATCTGAAAGGGGGCATCAAAGGCGAGCAGTACTTC
CASSQDLKGGIKGEQYF
>TRBV27|-|TRBD1|TRBJ1-2
TGTGCCAGCAGTCCAGGGGGTGTAAGTGGCTACACCTTC
CASSPGGVSGYTF
>TRBV3-1|-|TRBD1|TRBJ2-7
TGTGCCAGCAGTCGGACAGGGCCCATCTACGAGCAGTACTTC
CASSRTGPIYEQYF
>TRBV7-2|few|-|TRBJ1-5
TGTGCCAGCAGTTTAGCTCGGGTGCGGGCCCAGCATTTT
CASSLARVRAQHF
>TRBV7-7|many|-|TRBJ2-3
TGTGCCAGCAGCACCCGTCCGGGTAGGGGAGATACGCAGTATTTT
CASSTRPGRGDTQYF
>TRBV29-1|-|-|TRBJ2-2
TGCAGCGTTGCTTACAGGTCTCAACCCGGGGAGCTGTTTTTT
CSVAYRSQPGELFF
>TRBV14|many|TRBD1|TRBJ1-2
TGTGCCAGCAGCTACGGACAGGGGGACGGCTACACCTTC
CASSYGQGDGYTF
>TRBV6-2/TRBV6-3|many|-|TRBJ1-5
TGTGCCAGCAATGGACACCGCAATCAGCCCCAGCATTTT
CASNGHRNQPQHF
>TRBV20-1|-|-|TRBJ1-1
TGCAGTGCTAGCGTAAACAGGGCGAACACTGAAGCTTTCTTT
CSASVNRANTEAFF
>TRBV9|many|-|TRBJ1-6
TGTGCCAGCAGCGAACAGGGTCACACCTATAATTCACCCCTCCACTTT
CASSEQGHTYNSPLHF
>TRBV11-2|-|-|TRBJ2-2
TGTGCCAGCAGCTTAGGGAATCGGGGTACGAACACCGGGGAGCTGTTTTTT
CASSLGNRGTNTGELFF
>TRBV4-3|-|TRBD1|TRBJ1-1
TGCGCCAGCAGCCAAGAGGACACAGGGGACGCTTTCTTT
CASSQEDTGDAFF
>TRBV11-2|many|-|TRBJ2-5
TGTGCCAGCAGCCCCGCCCAGTCGACCCAGTACTTC
CASSPAQSTQYF
>TRBV12-3/TRBV12-4|many|-|TRBJ2-5
TGTGCCAGCAGCGACAGGCTGGTTGCGAAGACCCAGTACTTC
CASSDRLVAKTQYF
>TRBV20-1|-|-|TRBJ1-5
TGCAGTGCTAGAGATTTCGCTCAGCCCCAGCATTTT
CSARDFAQPQHF
>TRBV29-1|many|-|TRBJ1-1
TGCAGCGTTGAGGTGGTTCGGGGGCGGAACACTGAAGCTTTCTTT
CSVEVVRGRNTEAFF
>TRBV7-2|many|TRBD1|TRBJ1-2
TGTGCCAGCAGCCTACCTGGACAGGCGTTTTTCGACTATGGCTACACCTTC
CASSLPGQAFFDYGYTF
>TRBV29-1|many|-|TRBJ1-4
TGCAGCGTTGGCACAGGGATCGGGGAAAAACTGTTTTTT
CSVGTGIGEKLFF
>TRBV20-1|-|-|TRBJ1-4
TGCAGTGCTAGAGATCCGGCCAGGGAGGTGGAAAAACTGTTTTTT
CSARDPAREVEKLFF
>TRBV2|-|TRBD2|TRBJ2-7
TGTGCCAGCAGCCAAGGACTAGCGGGCCACGAGCAGTACTTC
CASSQGLAGHEQYF
>TRBV27|-|TRBD1|TRBJ1-6
TGTGCCAGCAGATACAGGGGATCACCCTATAATTCACCCCTCCACTTT
CASRYRGSPYNSPLHF
>TRBV29-1|many|-|TRBJ2-7
TGCAGCGTTGAAGTCCCTAACACCTACGAGCAGTACTTC
CSVEVPNTYEQYF
>TRBV11-2|few|-|TRBJ2-2
TGTGCCAGCAGCACTGAGGAATCGAACACCGGGGAGCTGTTTTTT
CASSTEESNTGELFF
>TRBV19|many|-|TRBJ1-6
TGTGCGACAGGTGGGGTGTCCCTCCACTTT
CATGGVSLHF
>TRBV20-1|once|TRBD2|TRBJ2-7
TGCAGTGCTACGGCTCTAGCGGGAGGGGGCTACGAGCAGTACTTC
CSATALAGGGYEQYF
>TRBV4-2|few|TRBD1|TRBJ2-2
TGTGCCAGCCGGAAGGACAGGATAAACACCGGGGAGCTGTTTTTT
CASRKDRINTGELFF
>TRBV2|-|TRBD2|TRBJ2-7
TGTGCCAGCAGTGAAAGCATCGGGCGGGAGATTAAGGACGAGCAGTACTTC
CASSESIGREIKDEQYF
>TRBV28|-|-|TRBJ1-2
TGTGCCAGCATCGGGGCCTATGGCTACACCTTC
CASIGAYGYTF
>TRBV7-2|many|-|TRBJ2-7
TGTGCCAGCAGCTTAAACCGTTTGGAGCAGTACTTC
CASSLNRLEQYF
>TRBV20-1|-|-|TRBJ2-6
TGCAGTGCTAGAAAAGGGAACTCTGGGGCCAACGTCCTGACTTTC
CSARKGNSGANVLTF
>TRBV7-8|-|-|TRBJ1-5
TGTGCCAGCAGCTCCACCGTGGGGGCTGGGCGGGAGCTGTTT
CASSSTVGAGRELF
>TRBV20-1|-|-|TRBJ1-1
TGCAGTGCTAGTGGGCGGGGTAACACTGAAGCTTTCTTT
CSASGRGNTEAFF
>TRBV29-1|-|-|TRBJ2-4
TGCAGCGTTGAAGGGAAAAACATTCAGTACTTC
CSVEGKNIQYF
>TRBV11-2|few|-|TRBJ1-1
TGTGCCAGCAGAACCGGGTCTAGGGTCACTGAAGCTTTCTTT
CASRTGSRVTEAFF
>TRBV6-5|few|-|TRBJ2-2
TGTGCCAGCAAAGTTGGGTCCGGGGAGCTGTTTTTT
CASKVGSGELFF
>TRBV13|once|TRBD2|TRBJ2-3
TGTGCCAGCACGGTAGCGGGGGGGTTTCGGGATACGCAGTATTTT
CASTVAGGFRDTQYF